The rows below give T cell receptor beta chains drawn from one sample of a study of blood T cell repertoires in COVID-19. Profiled with immunoSEQ multiplex PCR; TCRdb holds only in-frame clones, not every one. The sample carries about 150,000 clones, 65% to 90% recorded once. Input material: peripheral blood. Receptor source: a woman aged 60-75 years with COVID-19, enrolled during active disease. Both conserved end residues are part of each CDR3. A D gene is named only where the DNA matches it firmly. The listing skips clone size in some rows; elsewhere it reads once, few, many or a size class.

>TRBV5-1|TRBJ1-3|NA|NA
CASSPTPNSGNTIYF
TGCGCCAGCAGCCCGACACCTAACTCTGGAAACACCATATATTTT
>TRBV11-2|TRBJ1-2|once|TRBD1
CASSFSGGANGYTF
TGTGCCAGCAGCTTTTCAGGGGGCGCGAATGGCTACACCTTC
>TRBV7-6|TRBJ1-6|NA|TRBD1
CASSLAETGVSSPLHF
TGTGCCAGCAGCTTAGCGGAGACAGGGGTTAGCTCACCCCTCCACTTT
>TRBV29-1|TRBJ1-5|NA|NA
CSVEKGVGQPQHF
TGCAGCGTTGAGAAGGGGGTTGGCCAGCCCCAGCATTTT
>TRBV19|TRBJ1-3|NA|NA
CASSDTSGNTIYF
TGTGCCAGTAGTGACACCTCTGGAAACACCATATATTTT
>TRBV14|TRBJ1-2|NA|NA
CASSQELAGYGYTF
TGTGCCAGCAGCCAAGAGTTAGCTGGCTATGGCTACACCTTC
>TRBV3-1/TRBV3-2|TRBJ1-2|NA|NA
CASSQDWQGYGYTF
TGTGCCAGCAGCCAAGATTGGCAGGGGTATGGCTACACCTTC
>TRBV9|TRBJ2-7|NA|TRBD2
CASSVSSGPSYEQYF
TGTGCCAGCAGCGTATCTAGCGGGCCCTCCTACGAGCAGTACTTC
>TRBV18|TRBJ1-1|once|NA
CASSPERGVGTEAFF
TGTGCCAGCTCACCGGAACGGGGGGTCGGCACTGAAGCTTTCTTT
>TRBV10-3|TRBJ1-5|NA|TRBD1
CAISETGDQPQHF
TGTGCCATCAGTGAAACAGGGGACCAGCCCCAGCATTTT
>TRBV7-8|TRBJ1-4|NA|TRBD1
CASSSGDRTTNEKLFF
TGTGCCAGCAGCTCCGGGGACAGGACAACAAATGAAAAACTGTTTTTT
>TRBV3-1/TRBV3-2|TRBJ1-2|once|TRBD1
CASSPRTGGMVGYTF
TGTGCCAGCAGCCCTCGGACAGGAGGTATGGTGGGCTACACCTTC
>TRBV19|TRBJ2-5|NA|TRBD1
CASMGPGQGGETQYF
TGTGCCAGTATGGGGCCGGGACAGGGTGGAGAGACCCAGTACTTC
>TRBV3-1/TRBV3-2|TRBJ2-1|NA|NA
CASSQDGTPTGLNEQFF
TGTGCCAGCAGCCAAGATGGGACCCCTACAGGGCTTAATGAGCAGTTCTTC
>TRBV9|TRBJ2-3|NA|TRBD2
CASSDPSGSAFLGNTQYF
TGTGCCAGCAGCGACCCGAGCGGGAGCGCCTTCTTGGGGAATACGCAGTATTTT
>TRBV3-1/TRBV3-2|TRBJ1-4|NA|NA
CASSRQTTNEKLFF
TGTGCCAGCAGTAGACAGACAACTAATGAAAAACTGTTTTTT
>TRBV9|TRBJ2-5|NA|NA
CASSLQRGRGETQYF
TGTGCCAGCAGCCTCCAGAGGGGGAGAGGAGAGACCCAGTACTTC
>TRBV11-2|TRBJ1-2|NA|NA
CASSSSHYGYTF
TGTGCCAGCAGCTCCTCTCACTATGGCTACACCTTC
>TRBV5-1|TRBJ1-3|NA|NA
CASSFEGAGNTIYF
TGCGCCAGCAGTTTCGAGGGGGCTGGAAACACCATATATTTT
>TRBV19|TRBJ1-6|few|NA
CASSVQGFDSPLHF
TGTGCCAGTAGTGTCCAGGGTTTTGATTCACCCCTCCACTTT
>TRBV9|TRBJ2-1|NA|TRBD2
CASSVAGLANNEQFF
TGTGCCAGCAGCGTAGCGGGACTAGCGAACAATGAGCAGTTCTTC
>TRBV6-5|TRBJ1-6|few|NA
CASSSGKNSPLHF
TGTGCCAGCAGTTCAGGGAAAAATTCACCCCTCCACTTT
>TRBV19|TRBJ1-5|NA|NA
CATKGGEVNQPQHF
TGTGCCACTAAGGGGGGGGAGGTCAATCAGCCCCAGCATTTT
>TRBV5-5|TRBJ2-5|few|NA
CASSLDSVQETQYF
TGTGCCAGCAGCTTGGATTCGGTCCAAGAGACCCAGTACTTC
>TRBV6-5|TRBJ2-2|NA|NA
CASSRPRGTGELFF
TGTGCCAGCAGTCGTCCCCGGGGAACCGGGGAGCTGTTTTTT
>TRBV9|TRBJ1-1|NA|NA
CASSVGEGGTTEAFF
TGTGCCAGCAGCGTAGGGGAGGGAGGGACCACTGAAGCTTTCTTT
>TRBV29-1|TRBJ2-3|NA|TRBD2
CSVGGTSGGPDTQYF
TGCAGCGTTGGAGGGACTAGCGGGGGGCCGGATACGCAGTATTTT
>TRBV5-4|TRBJ2-7|NA|TRBD2
CASSLGGGSSYEQYF
TGTGCCAGCAGCTTGGGTGGCGGGAGCTCCTACGAGCAGTACTTC
>TRBV12-3/TRBV12-4|TRBJ1-1|NA|NA
CASSPLFPKAFF
TGTGCCAGCAGTCCCCTGTTTCCTAAAGCTTTCTTT
>TRBV9|TRBJ1-2|NA|TRBD1
CASGNPGTDTHGYTF
TGTGCCAGCGGAAACCCAGGGACAGATACTCATGGCTACACCTTC
>TRBV10-2|TRBJ2-2|NA|TRBD2
CASSMSGVPGELFF
TGCGCCAGCAGTATGAGCGGGGTACCCGGGGAGCTGTTTTTT
>TRBV19|TRBJ1-1|few|NA
CASSIKGDTEAFF
TGTGCCAGTAGTATTAAGGGGGACACTGAAGCTTTCTTT
>TRBV6-5|TRBJ2-5|few|TRBD2
CASSYSAGGVETQYF
TGTGCCAGCAGTTACTCGGCCGGGGGGGTAGAGACCCAGTACTTC
>TRBV3-1/TRBV3-2|TRBJ1-6|NA|TRBD1
CASSQDLGGGGSPLHF
TGTGCCAGCAGCCAAGATCTAGGAGGGGGCGGATCACCCCTCCACTTT
>TRBV2|TRBJ1-5|NA|TRBD1
CASSLKGGGQPQHF
TGTGCCAGCAGTTTGAAAGGGGGCGGTCAGCCCCAGCATTTT
>TRBV6-5|TRBJ1-2|NA|NA
CASSWGVGFYGYTF
TGTGCCAGCAGTTGGGGGGTGGGTTTCTATGGCTACACCTTC
>TRBV7-3|TRBJ2-3|NA|TRBD2
CASSVSSGVATDTQYF
TGTGCCAGCAGCGTTAGTAGCGGGGTTGCCACAGATACGCAGTATTTT
>TRBV5-1|TRBJ2-7|NA|NA
CASSLGSTTPYEQYF
TGCGCCAGCAGCTTGGGGTCCACAACCCCATACGAGCAGTACTTC
>TRBV15|TRBJ2-1|NA|TRBD1
CATSRGDRDYEQFF
TGTGCCACCAGCAGGGGGGACAGGGACTATGAGCAGTTCTTC